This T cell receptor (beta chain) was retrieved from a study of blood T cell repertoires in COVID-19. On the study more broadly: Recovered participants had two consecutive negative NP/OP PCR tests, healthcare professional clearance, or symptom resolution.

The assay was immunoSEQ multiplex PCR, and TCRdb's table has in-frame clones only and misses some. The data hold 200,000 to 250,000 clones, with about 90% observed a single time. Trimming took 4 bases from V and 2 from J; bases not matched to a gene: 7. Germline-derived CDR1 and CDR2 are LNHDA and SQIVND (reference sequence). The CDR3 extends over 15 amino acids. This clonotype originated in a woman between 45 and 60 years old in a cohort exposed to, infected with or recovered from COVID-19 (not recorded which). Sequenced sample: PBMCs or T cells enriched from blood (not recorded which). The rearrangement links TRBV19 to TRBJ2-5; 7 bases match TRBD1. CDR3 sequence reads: CASSTSGGSQETQYF. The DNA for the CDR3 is TGTGCCAGTAGTACGTCAGGGGGTTCACAAGAGACCCAGTACTTC. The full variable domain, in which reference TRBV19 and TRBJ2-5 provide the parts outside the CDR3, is DGGITQSPKYLFRKEGQNVTLSCEQNLNHDAMYWYRQDPGQGLRLIYYSQIVNDFQKGDIAEGYSVSREKKESFPLTVTSAQKNPTAFYLCASSTSGGSQETQYFGPGTRLLVL.